This T cell receptor beta chain was recovered during a study of response to subunit inactivated influenza vaccine. General observations from the study: That few new T cells are recruited by each seasonal influenza vaccination was the authors' suggestion.

This clonotype was picked up many times. Its cognate antigen is unknown. V lost 1 base and J 0 bases, leaving 7 bases between the germline ends. This CDR3 comprises 14 residues. Germline assignment: CDR1 DFQATT and CDR2 SNEGSKA (reference sequence). Using its own MiXCR run on the RT-PCR reads, TCRdb lists one record per CDR3 protein. This sample carries 530,000 or so distinct CDR3 sequences, 12% to 15% of them seen once, and the ten largest clones take more than 9.5%. The rearrangement links TRBV20-1 to TRBJ2-1, with D unresolved. The source of this sequence is a man aged 50 to 60 who received an inactivated influenza vaccine. Sequencing was performed on PBMCs from blood, taken 11 to 12 days after vaccination. The CDR3 is CSARGRYSYNEQFF. The CDR3 nucleotides are TGCAGTGCTAGAGGGCGGTACTCCTACAATGAGCAGTTCTTC.